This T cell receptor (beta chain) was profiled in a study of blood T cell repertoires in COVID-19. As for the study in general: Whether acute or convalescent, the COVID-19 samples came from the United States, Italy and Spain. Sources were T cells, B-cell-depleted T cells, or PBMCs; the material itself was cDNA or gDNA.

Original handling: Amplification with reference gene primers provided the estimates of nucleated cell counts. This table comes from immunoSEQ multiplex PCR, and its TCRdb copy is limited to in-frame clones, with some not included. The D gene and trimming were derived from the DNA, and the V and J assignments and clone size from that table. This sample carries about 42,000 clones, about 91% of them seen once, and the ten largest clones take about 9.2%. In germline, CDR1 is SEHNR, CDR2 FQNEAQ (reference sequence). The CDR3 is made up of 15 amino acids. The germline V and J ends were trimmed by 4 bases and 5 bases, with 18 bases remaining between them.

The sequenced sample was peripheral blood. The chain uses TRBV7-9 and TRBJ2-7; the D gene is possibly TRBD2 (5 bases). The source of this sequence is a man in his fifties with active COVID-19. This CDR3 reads CASSSNSGWRHEQYF. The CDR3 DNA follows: TGTGCCAGCAGCTCCAACTCGGGGTGGCGTCACGAGCAGTACTTC.